This entry concerns a single T cell receptor (beta chain). Its antigen is unknown. Assay: immunoSEQ multiplex PCR; the TCRdb copy retains only in-frame clones and omits some. The sample lists some 50,000 clones, about 93% seen once, with about 8% in the top ten. Germline V gene lookup returns CDR1 MNHEY and CDR2 SMNVEV (reference sequence). Trimming shortened V by 6 bases and J by 6 bases, and 22 bases separated the two germline ends. The CDR3 consists of 16 residues. This record comes from a study of cytomegalovirus exposure and HLA in healthy donors. General study findings and limits: Testing in vitro showed three CMV-associated chains specific for CMV antigens. It was reported that the classifier diagnosed cytomegalovirus status with high specificity and sensitivity in both the original and validation cohorts.

The sample taken for sequencing was PBMCs. The rearrangement links TRBV27 to TRBJ2-3, with D perhaps matching TRBD1 (7 bases). The clonotype comes from a woman aged 18-29 years in good health and CMV-seropositive. In nucleotides, the CDR3 is TGTGCCAGCAGAAAGCAGGGGGAGTGGGGGAGGGATACGCAGTATTTT. Translated, it gives CASRKQGEWGRDTQYF.